The present T cell receptor (beta chain) was sequenced within a study of blood T cells in healthy people across ages. Study findings and constraints: Total diversity from one million sequenced T cells was likely underestimated.

Every sample gave at least 5 micrograms of total RNA when it was extracted. The CDR3 length is 13 residues. V dropped 5 bases and J dropped 7; count of bases not matched to a gene: 5. Germline-derived CDR1 and CDR2 are ENHRY and SYGVKD. Alongside a J-beta primer mix, a sample-barcoded 5' primer served in a second PCR lasting about 7 to 12 cycles. Each cDNA was tagged by a template-switch adaptor containing 12 random nucleotides. The yield of each sample was at least 2.5 million CDR3-containing paired-end reads. Using its own MiXCR run on the 5' RACE reads, TCRdb lists one record per CDR3 protein. Seen here are about 640,000 distinct CDR3 sequences, about 30% observed once, and the top ten hold approximately 15%. Of note for this clonotype: Antigen: not known. A much larger clone lies one base from this, so it may be a read error.

Input material: blood. The gene calls are TRBV10-3 and TRBJ2-1, with 7 nucleotides matching TRBD1. The TCR was taken from an elderly woman in good health. CDR3 sequence reads: CAISTRQGNEQFF. The DNA for the CDR3 is TGTGCCATCAGTACCAGACAGGGAAATGAGCAGTTCTTC.